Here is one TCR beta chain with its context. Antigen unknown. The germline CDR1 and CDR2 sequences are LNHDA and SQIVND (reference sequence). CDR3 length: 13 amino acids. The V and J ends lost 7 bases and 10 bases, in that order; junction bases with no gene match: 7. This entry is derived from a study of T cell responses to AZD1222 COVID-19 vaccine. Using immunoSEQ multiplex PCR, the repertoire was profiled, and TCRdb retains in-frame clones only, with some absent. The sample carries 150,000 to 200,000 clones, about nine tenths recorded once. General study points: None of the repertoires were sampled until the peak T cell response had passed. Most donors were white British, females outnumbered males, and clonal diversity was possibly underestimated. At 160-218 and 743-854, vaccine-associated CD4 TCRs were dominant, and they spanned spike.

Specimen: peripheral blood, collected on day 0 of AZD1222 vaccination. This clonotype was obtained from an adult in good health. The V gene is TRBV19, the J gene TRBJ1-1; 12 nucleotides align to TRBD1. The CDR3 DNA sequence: TGTGCCAGTAAAAGGGACAGGGGGCATGGAGCTTTCTTT. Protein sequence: CASKRDRGHGAFF.